This T cell receptor (beta chain) was recorded in a study of cytomegalovirus exposure and HLA in healthy donors. Study at large: A later analysis reported the 90 to 150 validation repertoires used the same platform as the roughly 700 first-cohort repertoires.

The CDR3 has 13 amino acids. Germline V gene sequence: CDR1 PRHDT, CDR2 FYEKMQ (reference sequence). V shed 6 bases and J 7 bases; nucleotides not matched to a gene: 7. Study-wide results and limits: Cytomegalovirus association was listed for 164 TCR beta chains. In vitro experiments confirmed that three CMV-associated chains were specific for CMV antigens. It was reported that the classifier diagnosed cytomegalovirus status with high specificity and sensitivity in both the original and validation cohorts.

The protocol was immunoSEQ multiplex PCR, while the TCRdb copy is restricted to in-frame clones and leaves out a portion. The data contain approximately 230,000 clones, less than 90% of them singletons. This clone was detected only once. Its antigen remains unknown. This receptor was obtained from a man younger than 35 in good health and CMV-seropositive. The chain recombines TRBV13 with TRBJ2-5; 8 bases match TRBD1. The specimen sequenced was PBMCs. CDR3 bases: TGTGCCAGCAGGACAAGGACAGGGCGGACCCAGTACTTC. Protein: CASRTRTGRTQYF.